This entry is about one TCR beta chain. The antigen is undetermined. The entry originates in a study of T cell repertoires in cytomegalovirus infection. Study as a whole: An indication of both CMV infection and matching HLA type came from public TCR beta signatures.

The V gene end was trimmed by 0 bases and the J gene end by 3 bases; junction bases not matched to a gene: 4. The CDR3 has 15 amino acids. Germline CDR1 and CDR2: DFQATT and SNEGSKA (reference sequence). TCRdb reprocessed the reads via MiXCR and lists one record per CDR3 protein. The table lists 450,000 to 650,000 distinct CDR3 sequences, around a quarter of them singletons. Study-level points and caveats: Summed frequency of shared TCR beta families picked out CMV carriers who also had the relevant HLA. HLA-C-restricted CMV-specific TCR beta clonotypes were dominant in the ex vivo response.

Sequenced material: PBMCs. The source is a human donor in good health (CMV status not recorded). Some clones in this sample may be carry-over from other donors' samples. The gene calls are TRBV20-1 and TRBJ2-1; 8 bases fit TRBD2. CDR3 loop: CSARETGTSYNEQFF. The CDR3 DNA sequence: TGCAGTGCTAGAGAAACCGGGACTAGCTACAATGAGCAGTTCTTC.